The 20 T cell receptor beta chains reported below all come from one sample, sequenced in a study of cytomegalovirus exposure and HLA in healthy donors. Primers: 60 Vbeta forward and 13 Jbeta reverse. Generated by immunoSEQ multiplex PCR, the TCRdb table keeps only in-frame clones and is missing some. The table shows 90,000 to 110,000 clones, with over 60% occurring only once. The sequenced sample was PBMCs. These receptor sequences come from a man in his forties or fifties in good health and CMV-seropositive.

This clone was counted a few times. The rearrangement uses TRBV25-1 and TRBJ1-1; 8 positions agree with TRBD1. Germline trimming cut 3 bases from V and 4 bases from J; bases unmatched to any gene: 4. Germline CDR1 reads MGHDK; CDR2 reads SYGVNS. The CDR3 length is 14 residues. The CDR3 nucleotides read TGTGCCAGCAGTGACTTTACAGGGGGCACTGAAGCTTTCTTT. Translating it yields CASSDFTGGTEAFF. The full variable domain, completed using reference TRBV25-1 and TRBJ1-1, is EADIYQTPRYLVIGTGKKITLECSQTMGHDKMYWYQQDPGMELHLIHYSYGVNSTEKGDLSSESTVSRIRTEHFPLTLESARPSHTSQYLCASSDFTGGTEAFFGQGTRLTVV.

The chain joins TRBV4-2 to TRBJ2-7; 8 positions agree with TRBD1. The CDR3 has 15 residues. CDR1 is LGHNA, CDR2 YNFKEQ, per germline. Trimming cost V 0 bases and J 7 bases; bases outside gene matches: 8. The CDR3 nucleotides read TGTGCCAGCAGCCAAGATTGGCAGGGGGCGCTTGAGCAGTACTTC. It translates to CASSQDWQGALEQYF.

The CDR3 spells CSVEELAGSYEQYF. The CDR3 DNA is TGCAGCGTTGAAGAATTAGCGGGTAGCTACGAGCAGTACTTC. The chain carries TRBV29-1 and TRBJ2-7; TRBD2 matches 7 bases. The germline V gene has CDR1 SQVTM and CDR2 ANQGSEA. The CDR3 is made up of 14 amino acids. Germline trimming cut 0 bases from V and 3 bases from J; bases unmatched to any gene: 5.

The V and J genes are TRBV7-2 and TRBJ1-6, with D tentatively TRBD1 (5 bases). The CDR3 extends over 13 amino acids. The germline V and J ends were trimmed by 2 bases and 11 bases, with 10 bases remaining between them. From germline, CDR1 is SGHTA and CDR2 FQGNSA. The CDR3 reads CASSLRGWTPLHF. In nucleotides, the CDR3 is TGTGCCAGCAGCTTAAGGGGTTGGACACCCCTCCACTTT. The full variable domain, in which reference TRBV7-2 and TRBJ1-6 provide the parts outside the CDR3, is GAGVSQSPSNKVTEKGKDVELRCDPISGHTALYWYRQSLGQGLEFLIYFQGNSAPDKSGLPSDRFSAERTGGSVSTLTIQRTQQEDSAVYLCASSLRGWTPLHFGNGTRLTVT.

The rearrangement uses TRBV7-6 and TRBJ2-5, with TRBD2 identical over 10 bases. Germline V gives CDR1 SGHVS, CDR2 FNYEAQ. The CDR3 is 16 residues long. With 5 bases clipped from V and 5 bases from J, the junction kept 11 bases outside the gene matches. The CDR3 is CASSMGLANLRETQYF. The DNA of the CDR3 is TGTGCCAGCAGCATGGGACTAGCGAACCTTCGTGAGACCCAGTACTTC.

Comment on this clone: This sample includes further DNA sequences coding for the same CDR3. CDR3 region: CASSLGGTDTQYF. The CDR3 region has the DNA TGTGCCAGCAGCTTAGGAGGCACAGATACGCAGTATTTT. The chain employs TRBV7-9 and TRBJ2-3, with no clear D. V dropped 1 base and J dropped 1 base, with 3 bases sitting between them. There are 13 residues in the CDR3. Germline CDR1 and CDR2: SEHNR and FQNEAQ (reference sequence).

The V gene is TRBV6-5, the J gene TRBJ2-7, with 9 positions matching TRBD2. The ends lost 5 bases at V and 12 bases at J; junction bases unmatched: 11. CDR3 size: 13 residues. CDR1 and CDR2 (germline): MNHEY, SVGAGI. CDR3 loop: CASSTFGTSLLYF. In DNA, the CDR3 is TGTGCCAGCAGTACCTTCGGGACTAGCCTCTTGTACTTC.

This chain uses TRBV28 with TRBJ1-2; maybe TRBD1 (6 bases). Germline lookup yields CDR1 MDHEN and CDR2 SYDVKM. CDR3 length: 15 amino acids. V was trimmed by 3 bases and J by 5 bases, leaving 16 bases between them. The DNA of the CDR3 is TGTGCCAGCAGTTTCTACCAGGGGAGACTTTATGGCTACACCTTC. Its translation is CASSFYQGRLYGYTF.

The rearrangement links TRBV2 to TRBJ2-3; 10 nucleotides line up with TRBD2. The ends lost 8 bases at V and 0 bases at J; junction bases unmatched: 5. The CDR3 sequence is 15 residues long. CDR1 and CDR2 from the germline V gene are SNHLY and FYNNEI. The CDR3 loop is CASQLTSGSTDTQYF. The CDR3 bases are TGTGCCAGCCAATTGACTAGCGGGAGCACAGATACGCAGTATTTT.

The J gene is TRBJ2-1, the V gene TRBV7-2; the match to TRBD2 covers 13 bases. Germline values: CDR1 SGHTA, CDR2 FQGNSA. The CDR3 contains 17 residues. V lost 1 base, J lost 7 bases, and 7 bases stayed unmatched. CDR3 coding DNA: TGTGCCAGCAGCTTAGGCGGGACTAGCGGGGAAGGGAATGAGCAGTTCTTC. Translating gives CASSLGGTSGEGNEQFF.

The chain has TRBV5-3 and TRBJ1-5, with D tentatively TRBD1 (6 bases). TRBV5-3 falls under the ORF class, with uncertain function. Trimming took 0 bases from V and 7 from J, leaving 11 bases between them. This CDR3 spans 14 amino acids. The CDR3 sequence: CARSLVRGGQPQHF. CDR3 coding DNA: TGTGCCAGAAGCTTGGTCAGGGGAGGGCAGCCCCAGCATTTT.

The genes are TRBV6-4 and TRBJ1-2, with 9 bases that match TRBD1. The germline V gene has CDR1 MRHNA and CDR2 SNTAGT. This CDR3 spans 13 amino acids. J was trimmed by 4 bases and V by 7 bases; bases with no gene match: 4. The CDR3 loop is CASTPGQGYGYTF. The CDR3 bases are TGTGCCAGCACTCCGGGACAGGGCTATGGCTACACCTTC.

V gene TRBV5-1 combines with J gene TRBJ1-3, with 7 bases aligning to TRBD1. CDR3 size: 15 residues. CDR1 is SGHRS and CDR2 is YFSETQ in the germline V gene. Losses at the gene ends were 0 bases for V and 2 bases for J; bases not matched to a gene: 2. CDR3 coding DNA: TGCGCCAGCAGCTTGGCGACAGGGACTGGAAACACCATATATTTT. This gives the protein CASSLATGTGNTIYF.

The chain couples TRBV7-2 to TRBJ1-6; 7 bases are a match to TRBD1. Unmatched junction bases numbered 9, after V lost 5 bases and J lost 8 bases. Germline CDR1 SGHTA, CDR2 FQGNSA. The CDR3 is made up of 15 amino acids. The chain's CDR3 is CASSEQTGIHSPLHF. Written as DNA, the CDR3 is TGTGCCAGCAGCGAGCAGACAGGGATTCATTCACCCCTCCACTTT.

This chain links TRBV10-3 with TRBJ2-1, with a weak D call TRBD1 (6 bases). Germline lookup yields CDR1 ENHRY and CDR2 SYGVKD. This CDR3 has 11 residues. Between the trimmed V and J ends, which lost 7 bases and 8 bases, there was a span of 9 bases. CDR3 sequence reads: CAIKGGHEQFF. CDR3 DNA sequence: TGTGCCATCAAAGGGGGACATGAGCAGTTCTTC.

This clone was observed a handful of times. The V and J genes are TRBV6-4 and TRBJ2-1; D may be TRBD1 (6 bases). V lost 0 bases and J lost 0, with 9 bases in between. The germline V gene encodes CDR1 MRHNA and CDR2 SNTAGT. The CDR3 consists of 16 residues. CDR3 loop: CASSDSWTDSYNEQFF. The DNA of the CDR3 is TGTGCCAGCAGTGACTCGTGGACAGACTCCTACAATGAGCAGTTCTTC.

The V and J genes are TRBV13 and TRBJ2-7, with a possible D match to TRBD1 (5 bases). V was shortened by 5 bases and J by 6 bases, with 20 bases between the two germline ends. The CDR3 consists of 15 residues. Germline lookup yields CDR1 PRHDT and CDR2 FYEKMQ (reference sequence). The CDR3 DNA is TGTGCCAGCAGCCCCCGGTTTAGGGGCCCGGGCGAGCAGTACTTC. Protein product: CASSPRFRGPGEQYF.

The rearrangement uses TRBV29-1 and TRBJ1-1; 7 bases align to TRBD1. Per germline, CDR1 SQVTM and CDR2 ANQGSEA. The CDR3 is 15 residues long. With 6 bases clipped from V and 6 bases from J, the junction kept 16 bases outside the gene matches. The CDR3 bases are TGCAGCGTCGTAAGGCCCGACAGGGCAGGCGCTGAAGCTTTCTTT. This sequence encodes CSVVRPDRAGAEAFF.

V gene TRBV4-1 combines with J gene TRBJ2-3, with a tentative D call TRBD2 (5 bases). The V end was cut by 2 bases, the J end by 2 bases, with 11 bases between. The germline gives CDR1 MGHRA, CDR2 YSYEKL. This CDR3 region has 15 residues. CDR3 loop: CASSQNPGNTDTQYF. The DNA of the CDR3 is TGCGCCAGCAGCCAAAATCCGGGAAACACAGATACGCAGTATTTT.

Here the CDR3 DNA reads TGCAGCGCGGGGGGGGGAGGTGGCTACACCTTC. Residues: CSAGGGGGYTF. The V gene is TRBV29-1, the J gene TRBJ1-2, with D maybe TRBD1 (5 bases). CDR1 is SQVTM, CDR2 ANQGSEA, per germline. Trimming shortened V by 7 bases and J by 7 bases, and 13 bases separated the two germline ends. CDR3 size: 11 residues.